The T cell receptor beta chain under discussion was sequenced for a study of OX40 agonist ivuxolimab in advanced cancers. Study-level information: A diagnosis of hepatocellular carcinoma, melanoma, renal cell or head and neck cancer was present in dose-escalation patients. Study results and caveats: Average numbers of expanded clones were greater in CD8+ T cells than in CD4+. Partial responders dosed at 0.1-3.0 mg/kg displayed clonal expansion ranking among the lowest. The antigens recognized by the expanded peripheral T cells, that is their antigen specificity, were not determined.

V dropped 4 bases and J dropped 0; count of bases not matched to a gene: 8. CDR1 and CDR2 (germline): SGHRS, YFSETQ. The CDR3 has 17 residues. Some clones are missing from TCRdb's copy, which holds only in-frame ones; the method was immunoSEQ multiplex PCR. The sample lists 50,000 or so clones, roughly nine tenths occurring once. As concerns this clone: Its antigen remains unknown.

This chain connects TRBV5-1 to TRBJ1-2; 11 bases line up with TRBD1. The receptor was isolated from an adult with an advanced solid tumor such as melanoma, head and neck, liver or kidney cancer. Sequencing was performed on CD4+ or CD8+ T cells sorted from blood, taken in a trial of the OX40 agonist ivuxolimab. The CDR3 sequence is CASSTRDRGITNYGYTF. For the CDR3, the DNA is TGCGCCAGCAGCACCCGGGACAGGGGGATTACTAACTATGGCTACACCTTC.